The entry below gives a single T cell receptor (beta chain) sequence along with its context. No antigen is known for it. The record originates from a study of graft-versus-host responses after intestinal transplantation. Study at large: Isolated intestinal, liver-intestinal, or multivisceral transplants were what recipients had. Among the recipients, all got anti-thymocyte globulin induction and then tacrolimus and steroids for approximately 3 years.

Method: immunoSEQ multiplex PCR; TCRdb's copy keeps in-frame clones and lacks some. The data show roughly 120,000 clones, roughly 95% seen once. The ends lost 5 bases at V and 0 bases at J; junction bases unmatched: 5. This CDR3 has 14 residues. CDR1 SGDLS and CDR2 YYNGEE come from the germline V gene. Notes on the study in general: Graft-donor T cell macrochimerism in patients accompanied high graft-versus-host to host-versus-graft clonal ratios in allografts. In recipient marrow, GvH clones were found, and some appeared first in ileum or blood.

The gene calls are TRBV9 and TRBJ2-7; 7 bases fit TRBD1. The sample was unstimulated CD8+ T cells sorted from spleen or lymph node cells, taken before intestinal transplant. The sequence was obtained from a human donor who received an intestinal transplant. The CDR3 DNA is TGTGCCAGCAGTCGGGACAGCCTCTCCTACGAGCAGTACTTC. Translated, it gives CASSRDSLSYEQYF.